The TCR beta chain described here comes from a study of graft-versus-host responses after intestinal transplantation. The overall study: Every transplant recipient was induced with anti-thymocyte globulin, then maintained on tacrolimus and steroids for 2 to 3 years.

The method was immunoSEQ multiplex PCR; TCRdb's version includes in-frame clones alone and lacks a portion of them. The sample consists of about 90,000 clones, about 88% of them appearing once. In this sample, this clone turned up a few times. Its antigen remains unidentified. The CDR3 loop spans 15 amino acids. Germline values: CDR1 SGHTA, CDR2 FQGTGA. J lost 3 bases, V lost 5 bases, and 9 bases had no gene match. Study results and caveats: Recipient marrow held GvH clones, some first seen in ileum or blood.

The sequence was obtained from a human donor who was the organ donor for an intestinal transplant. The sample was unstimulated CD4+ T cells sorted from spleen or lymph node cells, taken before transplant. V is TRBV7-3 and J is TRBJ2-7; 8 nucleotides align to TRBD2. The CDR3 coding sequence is TGTGCCAGCAGCCGGGCAGCGGGAGACCTCTACGAGCAGTACTTC. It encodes CASSRAAGDLYEQYF.